This TCR beta chain was identified in a study of cytomegalovirus exposure and HLA in healthy donors. The CDR3 spans 12 residues. From germline, CDR1 is SQVTM and CDR2 ANQGSEA. The V gene lost 6 bases and the J gene lost 4 bases, with 10 bases spanning the gap. The PCR made use of 60 Vbeta and 13 Jbeta primers. The assay was immunoSEQ multiplex PCR, and TCRdb's table has in-frame clones only and misses some. The repertoire holds under 250,000 clones, with about 88% as singletons. The TCR originated in a girl aged 2-9 years in good health and CMV-seronegative. The sample comprised PBMCs. This chain uses TRBV29-1 with TRBJ1-3; D is possibly TRBD1 (5 bases). The DNA of the CDR3 is TGCAGCGTAGGACAAATAGGAAACACCATATATTTT. Translation gives CSVGQIGNTIYF.